This TCR beta chain is drawn from a study of CD8+ T cells in alopecia areata. Points on this clone: What it recognizes is unknown.

The study's findings and limits: Numerous clones, expanded in lesions, remained in scalp and blood during tofacitinib. Tofacitinib yielded significantly lower scalp clonality and fewer expanded CD8+ clones among the top 100. Normal skin's resident alphabeta T cells are sequenced alongside lesional scalp T cells.

This CDR3 spans 13 amino acids. The germline V gene encodes CDR1 SQVTM and CDR2 ANQGSEA. V dropped 7 bases and J dropped 1 base, with 13 bases sitting between them. Reverse transcribed after extraction, RNA yielded cDNA as the sequencing template. The repertoire was sequenced with immunoSEQ multiplex PCR; TCRdb's copy has only in-frame clones and lacks some. The sample records about 210,000 clones, roughly 64% being singletons. The sample's treatment: oral pan-JAK inhibitor, 5-10 mg twice daily. The chain uses TRBV29-1 and TRBJ1-1, with D unclear. Sequencing was performed on CD4+ T cells sorted from blood, taken at week 4, from a patient treated with tofacitinib. The TCR sequence derives from a human donor with alopecia areata. CDR3 DNA sequence: TGCAGCGCCGGGGTTCAAGGGAACACTGAAGCTTTCTTT. Translated, it gives CSAGVQGNTEAFF.